The next 19 T cell receptor beta chains were all read from a single sample in a study of Graves' ophthalmopathy and Graves' hyperthyroidism. Using RNA transcripts, the TCR beta CDR3 regions were amplified. HTBI-primed RT-PCR formed the first round, and a multiplex PCR formed the second. Each CDR3 protein gets one entry after TCRdb re-called the multiplex PCR reads with MiXCR. The repertoire holds some 350,000 distinct CDR3 sequences, with roughly a sixth as singletons. The sequenced material came from peripheral blood. The receptors were sampled from an adult woman with stable Graves' hyperthyroidism.

This clonotype was counted only a few times. This chain joins TRBV4-3 and TRBJ2-6; D is undetermined. The ends were cut back, 0 bases at V and 0 bases at J, with 21 bases in the middle. The length of the CDR3 is 21 residues. In germline, CDR1 is LGHNA, CDR2 YSLEER. CDR3 loop: CASSQDRPAGIPLSGANVLTF. For the CDR3, the DNA is TGCGCCAGCAGCCAAGATCGACCGGCAGGCATCCCCCTCTCTGGGGCCAACGTCCTGACTTTC.

This clonotype was seen at least ten times. The gene calls are TRBV11-2 and TRBJ2-7, with TRBD1 matching over 9 bases. Germline V gene data show CDR1 as SGHAT and CDR2 as FQNNGV. The length of the CDR3 is 13 residues. Trimming at V came to 4 bases and at J to 6 bases, leaving 4 bases not matched to a gene. The CDR3, as DNA: TGTGCCAGCAGCTCCGACAGGGGGAGCGAGCAGTACTTC. Protein product: CASSSDRGSEQYF.

This clonotype was counted many times. The CDR3: CASSVGGAGSYEQYF. As DNA, the CDR3 is TGTGCCAGCAGCGTAGGCGGGGCCGGGTCCTACGAGCAGTACTTC. This chain connects TRBV9 to TRBJ2-7; D may be TRBD2 (6 bases). Germline CDR1 reads SGDLS; CDR2 reads YYNGEE. Trimming cost V 0 bases and J 1 base, with 11 bases left between them. This CDR3 spans 15 amino acids.

In this sample, this clonotype turned up many times. The CDR3 DNA follows: TGCGCCAGCAGCCAAGCAACCTCGGGGGCGAAGACCCAGTACTTC. Its protein product is CASSQATSGAKTQYF. This chain links TRBV4-1 with TRBJ2-5; the D call may be TRBD1 or TRBD2 (6 bases each). Trimming took 1 base from V and 6 from J, leaving 15 bases between them. The CDR3 is 15 amino acids. The germline CDR1 and CDR2 sequences are MGHRA and YSYEKL.

This clonotype has a count of ten or more. V gene TRBV5-1 combines with J gene TRBJ1-1; the D is unclear. Per the germline V gene, CDR1 is SGHRS and CDR2 is YFSETQ. This CDR3 region has 14 residues. The V and J ends lost 5 bases and 0 bases respectively, with 11 bases between them. DNA of the CDR3: TGCGCCAGCAGGACCGGGCCCGTGAACACTGAAGCTTTCTTT. Its protein product is CASRTGPVNTEAFF.

On this clonotype: A read error is possible here, since a much larger clone lies one base away. This chain links TRBV20-1 with TRBJ2-7; the D is unclear. V lost 1 base to trimming and J lost 2 bases, with 6 bases between them. Germline V gives CDR1 DFQATT, CDR2 SNEGSKA (reference sequence). The CDR3 extends over 12 amino acids. The CDR3 is CSARADAYEQYF. CDR3 sequence (DNA): TGCAGTGCTAGAGCGGATGCCTACGAGCAGTACTTC.

This clonotype was observed a few times. The chain couples TRBV2 to TRBJ2-7; 11 positions agree with TRBD1. This CDR3 is built from 14 residues. The germline V gene encodes CDR1 SNHLY and CDR2 FYNNEI. With V trimmed by 8 bases and J by 2 bases, 5 bases remained unmatched. This CDR3 reads CASRADRGPYEQYF. The DNA for the CDR3 is TGTGCCAGCCGAGCGGACAGGGGGCCCTACGAGCAGTACTTC.

The rearrangement uses TRBV3-1 and TRBJ2-7; D tentatively reads TRBD1 or TRBD2 (5 bases each). Trimming stripped 5 bases from V and 3 bases from J, with 14 bases between. This CDR3 has 14 residues. Germline V lookup: CDR1 LGHDT, CDR2 YNNKEL (reference sequence). The CDR3 sequence: CASSKSRGHYEQYF. The CDR3 coding sequence is TGTGCCAGCAGCAAGTCCCGGGGCCACTACGAGCAGTACTTC.

The chain links TRBV4-1 to TRBJ1-2; a weak D match, TRBD1 (5 bases). The V gene's germline CDR1 is MGHRA and CDR2 YSYEKL. V was shortened by 6 bases and J by 8 bases, with 16 bases between the two germline ends. The CDR3 is made up of 13 amino acids. CDR3 DNA sequence: TGCGCCAGCAGTCACACCAACGGGGCGGGCTACACCTTC. Translation gives CASSHTNGAGYTF.

At least ten counts were recorded for this clonotype. The V gene is TRBV12-3 or TRBV12-4, the J gene TRBJ2-5; 11 bases are a match to TRBD2. Trimming cost V 6 bases and J 5 bases; bases outside gene matches: 8. There are 15 residues in the CDR3. CDR3 in amino acids: CASSLLAGVGETQYF. In nucleotides, the CDR3 is TGTGCCAGCAGCCTACTAGCGGGAGTAGGTGAGACCCAGTACTTC.

For this clonotype: At one of its ends the junction is not consistent with the germline gene, which may arise from a read error. This chain uses TRBV10-3 with TRBJ1-1; the D is unclear. This CDR3 region has 13 residues. Germline V gives CDR1 ENHRY, CDR2 SYGVKD. The CDR3 loop is CAISPAEGTDAFF. CDR3 sequence (DNA): TGTGCCATCAGTCCAGCGGAGGGCACTGATGCTTTCTTT.

This clonotype was seen repeatedly, ten times or more. V usage is TRBV28 and J usage is TRBJ2-2, with 9 bases lining up with TRBD2. Germline CDR1 MDHEN, CDR2 SYDVKM. V trimming: 8 bases; J trimming: 9 bases; junction bases outside the gene matches: 13. The CDR3 has 15 amino acids. CDR3 nucleotides: TGTGCCAGCCACGCCCGGCTAGCGGGATTTAGGGAGCTGTTTTTT. Its translation is CASHARLAGFRELFF.

The V gene is TRBV27, the J gene TRBJ2-7; D unresolved. This CDR3 has 14 amino acids. The ends were cut back, 5 bases at V and 3 bases at J, with 14 bases in the middle. The germline V gene encodes CDR1 MNHEY and CDR2 SMNVEV (reference sequence). The CDR3 here is CASSLRPRVYEQYF. The DNA of the CDR3 is TGTGCCAGCAGTCTCCGCCCTCGGGTCTACGAGCAGTACTTC.

This clonotype was seen only a few times. This chain uses TRBV3-1 with TRBJ1-1; D not certain. The V end lost 4 bases, the J end lost 0 bases, and 9 bases lay between the germline ends. Looked up from germline, CDR1 is LGHDT and CDR2 is YNNKEL (reference sequence). The CDR3 runs 14 residues. The CDR3 DNA follows: TGTGCCAGCAGCCGGGAGGGAATGAACACTGAAGCTTTCTTT. Residues: CASSREGMNTEAFF.

This clonotype was observed a single time. V and J are TRBV15 and TRBJ2-7; 10 positions match TRBD2. The CDR3 sequence is 15 residues long. J gave up 0 bases and V 2 bases, and 1 base lay outside the gene matches. Germline values: CDR1 LNHNV, CDR2 YYDKDF (reference sequence). CDR3: CATSRTSGVSYEQYF. The DNA for the CDR3 is TGTGCCACCAGCAGAACTAGCGGGGTCTCCTACGAGCAGTACTTC. The entire variable domain, with the rest obtained from reference TRBV15 and TRBJ2-7, is as follows: DAMVIQNPRYQVTQFGKPVTLSCSQTLNHNVMYWYQQKSSQAPKLLFHYYDKDFNNEADTPDNFQSRRPNTSFCFLDIRSPGLGDTAMYLCATSRTSGVSYEQYFGPGTRLTVT.

This clonotype showed up many times. The rearrangement uses TRBV27 and TRBJ1-5; D not certain. The germline CDR1 and CDR2 sequences are MNHEY and SMNVEV (reference sequence). The CDR3 is 11 amino acids. Trimming took 6 bases from V and 5 from J, leaving 5 bases between them. The CDR3: CASSVHQPQHF. CDR3 in DNA: TGTGCCAGCAGCGTTCATCAGCCCCAGCATTTT.

This chain links TRBV5-1 with TRBJ2-5, with 12 bases lining up with TRBD2. V gave up 4 bases and J gave up 4 bases; unmatched junction bases: 8. The CDR3 sequence is 16 residues long. Germline-derived CDR1 and CDR2 are SGHRS and YFSETQ. The CDR3 loop is CASSGLAGGMSETQYF. For the CDR3, the DNA is TGCGCCAGCAGCGGTCTAGCGGGAGGGATGTCAGAGACCCAGTACTTC.

This clonotype was counted many times. This chain links TRBV6-2 or TRBV6-3 with TRBJ1-5, with 7 positions matching TRBD1. Trimming at V came to 0 bases and at J to 0 bases, leaving 11 bases not matched to a gene. This CDR3 contains 19 residues. CDR1 and CDR2 (germline): MNHEY, SVGEGT. The CDR3 reads CASSYSGLGGGHSNQPQHF. CDR3 nucleotides: TGTGCCAGCAGTTACTCAGGTTTAGGGGGCGGCCATAGCAATCAGCCCCAGCATTTT.

The V and J genes are TRBV5-1 and TRBJ2-2; D unresolved. This CDR3 comprises 14 residues. The V end was cut by 10 bases, the J end by 4 bases, with 17 bases between. Per germline, CDR1 SGHRS and CDR2 YFSETQ. CDR3 in amino acids: CARSPGSVTGELFF. The CDR3, as DNA: TGCGCCCGCTCCCCCGGGTCCGTCACCGGGGAGCTGTTTTTT.